Listed here is a single T cell receptor beta chain. Its antigen is still unknown. The data are from a study of T cell responses to AZD1222 COVID-19 vaccine. The wider study: Analyses pooled second doses at about 4 or about 12 weeks. Study-level points and caveats: Among AZD1222 vaccinees, only six or seven were seropositive at baseline. Vaccine-associated CD4 TCRs ranged over spike, dominating at 160-218 and 743-854. The donor group comprised mostly white British people and more females; the analysis possibly underestimated clonal diversity.

Trimming shortened V by 1 base and J by 4 bases, and 15 bases separated the two germline ends. The CDR3 contains 15 residues. CDR1 SGHTS and CDR2 YDEGEE come from the germline V gene. Clones were sequenced by immunoSEQ multiplex PCR, and TCRdb holds only the in-frame ones, with some missing. The table records some 150,000 clones, approximately 90% of them present only once. The sample was peripheral blood, taken on day 0 of AZD1222 vaccination. The sequence derives from an adult in good health. The rearrangement uses TRBV5-8 and TRBJ2-7; no clear D gene. The CDR3: CASSLKLAGWYEQYF. The CDR3 DNA follows: TGTGCCAGCAGCTTGAAACTCGCCGGATGGTACGAGCAGTACTTC. The variable domain in full, completed from reference TRBV5-8 and TRBJ2-7, reads EAGVTQSPTHLIKTRGQQATLRCSPISGHTSVYWYQQALGLGLQFLLWYDEGEERNRGNFPPRFSGRQFPNYSSELNVNALELEDSALYLCASSLKLAGWYEQYFGPGTRLTVT.